This entry lists 32 T cell receptor beta chains sequenced from one sample in a study of T cell responses to AZD1222 COVID-19 vaccine. Sequenced by immunoSEQ multiplex PCR; TCRdb stores in-frame clones only, minus some. This sample has more than 150,000 clones, with 88% found just once. The sample consisted of peripheral blood, taken 28 days after the second AZD1222 dose. Receptor source: an adult who received the AZD1222 COVID-19 vaccine.

The V call is TRBV18, the J call TRBJ2-1; D gene unclear. CDR1 KGHSH and CDR2 LQKENI come from the germline V gene. The CDR3 covers 15 residues. V was pared by 3 bases and J by 4 bases, with 13 bases between. CDR3 residues: CASSPSTGVYNEQFF. In DNA form, the CDR3 reads TGTGCCAGCTCACCGAGTACGGGCGTATACAATGAGCAGTTCTTC.

The V and J genes are TRBV5-1 and TRBJ1-1, with TRBD1 as a possible D gene (6 bases). The CDR3 extends over 17 amino acids. Germline values: CDR1 SGHRS, CDR2 YFSETQ. The V gene lost 4 bases and the J gene lost 1 base, with 20 bases spanning the gap. The CDR3 reads CASSHDVPGHRNTEAFF. The DNA of the CDR3 is TGCGCCAGCAGCCACGACGTTCCGGGACACAGGAACACTGAAGCTTTCTTT.

This clone occurred once. V and J are TRBV28 and TRBJ1-4; tentative D call: TRBD1 (5 bases). Germline assignment: CDR1 MDHEN and CDR2 SYDVKM. Deletions cut 7 bases from V and 6 bases from J, with 15 bases between. This CDR3 comprises 14 residues. For the CDR3, the DNA is TGTGCCAGCATCGGGGCCCCGCCGGATGAAAAACTGTTTTTT. Translated, it gives CASIGAPPDEKLFF. Together with reference TRBV28 and TRBJ1-4, the CDR3 gives the full variable domain: DVKVTQSSRYLVKRTGEKVFLECVQDMDHENMFWYRQDPGLGLRLIYFSYDVKMKEKGDIPEGYSVSREKKERFSLILESASTNQTSMYLCASIGAPPDEKLFFGSGTQLSVL.

The rearrangement links TRBV4-1 to TRBJ1-5; D remains ambiguous. Germline V gene data show CDR1 as MGHRA and CDR2 as YSYEKL. V dropped 0 bases and J dropped 0 bases, with 6 bases sitting between them. The CDR3 is made up of 15 amino acids. Here the CDR3 DNA reads TGCGCCAGCAGCCAAGACGGGGATAGCAATCAGCCCCAGCATTTT. Its protein is CASSQDGDSNQPQHF.

The rearrangement uses TRBV27 and TRBJ2-7; D tentatively reads TRBD1 or TRBD2 (5 bases each). The CDR3 totals 14 residues. Trimming took off 0 bases at V and 3 bases at J, with 9 bases between the two ends. Germline V CDR1 and CDR2: MNHEY, SMNVEV (reference sequence). As DNA, the CDR3 is TGTGCCAGCAGTTTATCCCCTGGGGGCTACGAGCAGTACTTC. As protein: CASSLSPGGYEQYF.

The rearrangement links TRBV24-1 to TRBJ2-3, with 7 bases identical to TRBD1. V dropped 4 bases and J dropped 0; count of bases not matched to a gene: 9. CDR3 length equals 17 residues. Looked up from germline, CDR1 is KGHDR and CDR2 is SFDVKD. The CDR3 DNA reads TGTGCCACCAGTGACCGTGGGGACAGCCTTAGCACAGATACGCAGTATTTT. It codes for CATSDRGDSLSTDTQYF.

This chain joins TRBV4-1 and TRBJ2-2; tentative D call: TRBD1 (5 bases). Germline loops: CDR1 MGHRA, CDR2 YSYEKL. Trimming removed 1 base from V and 1 base from J, with 13 bases in between. CDR3 length: 17 amino acids. The CDR3 nucleotides are TGCGCCAGCAGCCAAGGTCTGGGGCAGGTGAACACCGGGGAGCTGTTTTTT. Protein product: CASSQGLGQVNTGELFF.

This chain uses TRBV7-2 with TRBJ2-1; D might be TRBD2 (6 bases). Germline V gives CDR1 SGHTA, CDR2 FQGNSA. The germline V and J ends were trimmed by 3 bases and 4 bases, with 10 bases remaining between them. This CDR3 is built from 14 residues. The CDR3: CASSLGGSYNEQFF. CDR3 in DNA: TGTGCCAGCAGCTTGGGGGGTAGTTACAATGAGCAGTTCTTC. Full variable domain (outside the CDR3, taken from reference TRBV7-2 and TRBJ2-1): GAGVSQSPSNKVTEKGKDVELRCDPISGHTALYWYRQSLGQGLEFLIYFQGNSAPDKSGLPSDRFSAERTGGSVSTLTIQRTQQEDSAVYLCASSLGGSYNEQFFGPGTRLTVL.

J is TRBJ2-3 and V is TRBV6-2 or TRBV6-3; D unresolved. From germline, CDR1 is MNHEY and CDR2 SVGEGT. There are 14 residues in the CDR3. Trimming cost V 1 base and J 1 base, with 6 bases left between them. CDR3 nucleotides: TGTGCCAGCAGTTACTTTCAGGGCACAGATACGCAGTATTTT. Protein sequence: CASSYFQGTDTQYF.

This clone came up once. Since a much larger clone is just one base distant, this may be a read error. The V gene is TRBV7-2, the J gene TRBJ1-2; D is possibly TRBD1 (5 bases). Trimming stripped 5 bases from V and 2 bases from J, with 12 bases between. This CDR3 has 14 amino acids. CDR1 is SGHTA and CDR2 is FQGNSA in the germline V gene. The CDR3 sequence is CASSPGTENYGYTF. As DNA, the CDR3 is TGTGCCAGCAGCCCCGGGACCGAAAACTATGGCTACACCTTC.

The V gene is TRBV28, the J gene TRBJ2-1; D unresolved. Trimming took 2 bases from V and 9 from J, leaving 11 bases between them. The germline gives CDR1 MDHEN, CDR2 SYDVKM. The CDR3 spans 13 residues. The chain's CDR3 is CASSLPRPTEQFF. In nucleotides, the CDR3 is TGTGCCAGCAGTTTACCTAGGCCCACTGAGCAGTTCTTC.

The chain employs TRBV28 and TRBJ1-3; no definite D call. Germline CDR1 reads MDHEN; CDR2 reads SYDVKM. The V end was cut by 11 bases, the J end by 2 bases, with 10 bases between. The CDR3 is 12 residues long. This CDR3 is CAGRTAGNTIYF. The CDR3 nucleotides read TGTGCCGGGAGGACGGCTGGAAACACCATATATTTT. Supplemented by reference TRBV28 and TRBJ1-3, the full variable domain reads DVKVTQSSRYLVKRTGEKVFLECVQDMDHENMFWYRQDPGLGLRLIYFSYDVKMKEKGDIPEGYSVSREKKERFSLILESASTNQTSMYLCAGRTAGNTIYFGEGSWLTVV.

V usage is TRBV19 and J usage is TRBJ2-5; TRBD1 or TRBD2 may be the D gene (5 bases each). The germline V gene encodes CDR1 LNHDA and CDR2 SQIVND (reference sequence). This CDR3 contains 13 residues. V was pared by 4 bases and J by 5 bases, with 11 bases between. The CDR3 DNA is TGTGCCAGTAGTAGAGGGGTTCGGGAGACCCAGTACTTC. Translating gives CASSRGVRETQYF.

V gene TRBV25-1 combines with J gene TRBJ1-2, with D uncertain. CDR1 and CDR2 from the germline V gene are MGHDK and SYGVNS. V was pared by 1 base and J by 4 bases, with 10 bases between. The CDR3 spans 14 residues. In DNA, the CDR3 is TGTGCCAGCAGTGAATCGGTGGCGGGCTATGGCTACACCTTC. It specifies CASSESVAGYGYTF.

This chain connects TRBV24-1 to TRBJ2-5; no definite D call. The germline V and J ends were trimmed by 1 base and 3 bases, with 2 bases remaining between them. The CDR3 contains 12 residues. The germline gives CDR1 KGHDR, CDR2 SFDVKD. CDR3 sequence: CATSDFKETQYF. The CDR3 nucleotides read TGTGCCACCAGTGATTTCAAAGAGACCCAGTACTTC.

This clone showed up just once. CDR3 loop: CASSLGGDYGYTF. The CDR3 DNA reads as TGTGCCAGCAGTTTGGGGGGAGACTATGGCTACACCTTC. This chain uses TRBV12-3 or TRBV12-4 with TRBJ1-2; tentatively, D is TRBD1 (5 bases). The CDR3 covers 13 residues. Trimming removed 3 bases at V and 3 bases at J, with 8 bases between.

The chain carries TRBV5-6 and TRBJ1-2; 8 nucleotides match TRBD1. Germline V gives CDR1 SGHDT, CDR2 YYEEEE. Trimming removed 4 bases from V and 9 bases from J; junction bases left unmatched: 8. CDR3 length: 13 amino acids. CDR3 residues: CASSPGQGYSYTF. Here the CDR3 DNA reads TGTGCCAGCAGCCCAGGACAGGGTTACAGCTACACCTTC.

J is TRBJ2-1 and V is TRBV2, with D hard to call. The CDR3 length is 17 residues. V was shortened by 1 base and J by 0 bases, with 13 bases between the two germline ends. Germline CDR1 SNHLY, CDR2 FYNNEI. The chain's CDR3 is CASSEDPGPYSYNEQFF. The CDR3 DNA is TGTGCCAGCAGTGAAGACCCCGGGCCCTACTCCTACAATGAGCAGTTCTTC.

The CDR3 nucleotides read TGTGCCAGCAGCCGTAGTGGCCAGCCCCAGCATTTT. Its translation is CASSRSGQPQHF. The V gene is TRBV5-6, the J gene TRBJ1-5; D ambiguous. There are 12 residues in the CDR3. V lost 4 bases to trimming and J lost 7 bases, with 9 bases between them. The germline V gene has CDR1 SGHDT and CDR2 YYEEEE.

The chain is built from TRBV7-2 and TRBJ1-1; D gene ambiguous. The CDR3 loop spans 15 amino acids. Trimming shortened V by 2 bases and J by 0 bases, and 10 bases separated the two germline ends. Germline CDR1 is SGHTA and CDR2 is FQGNSA. CDR3 DNA: TGTGCCAGCAGCTTACATTTAGGGATGAACACTGAAGCTTTCTTT. It is translated as CASSLHLGMNTEAFF.

CDR3 coding DNA: TGCGCCAGCAGCCCGGACAGGGGGAACACTGAAGCTTTCTTT. It yields the protein CASSPDRGNTEAFF. The V gene is TRBV5-1, the J gene TRBJ1-1; 9 bases align to TRBD1. V lost 4 bases, J lost 1 base, and 2 bases stayed unmatched. This CDR3 has 14 residues. The germline V gene encodes CDR1 SGHRS and CDR2 YFSETQ.

In this sample, this clone turned up a few times. The genes are TRBV30 and TRBJ2-7; tentatively, D is TRBD1 (5 bases). The length of the CDR3 is 12 residues. CDR1 and CDR2 (germline): GTSNPN, SVGIG (reference sequence). The germline V and J ends were trimmed by 5 bases and 4 bases, with 12 bases remaining between them. For the CDR3, the DNA is TGTGCCTGGCAGGGAATAGGTTACGAGCAGTACTTC. Its protein is CAWQGIGYEQYF. Full variable domain (rest looked up from reference TRBV30 and TRBJ2-7): SQTIHQWPATLVQPVGSPLSLECTVEGTSNPNLYWYRQAAGRGLQLLFYSVGIGQISSEVPQNLSASRPQDRQFILSSKKLLLSDSGFYLCAWQGIGYEQYFGPGTRLTVT.

The rearrangement joins TRBV10-3 to TRBJ1-4, with TRBD1 as a possible D gene (5 bases). The V end lost 0 bases, the J end lost 12 bases, and 8 bases lay between the germline ends. In germline, CDR1 is ENHRY, CDR2 SYGVKD. There are 12 residues in the CDR3. For the CDR3, the DNA is TGTGCCATCAGTGAGTCCGGGGGGGAACTGTTTTTT. The encoded protein is CAISESGGELFF.

The chain joins TRBV11-1 to TRBJ2-2; D tentatively fits TRBD1 or TRBD2 (5 bases each). Germline CDR1 reads SGHAT; CDR2 reads FQDESV (reference sequence). The CDR3 covers 13 residues. The germline V and J ends were trimmed by 4 bases and 8 bases, with 11 bases remaining between them. CDR3 residues: CASSWDRSGELFF. The CDR3 bases are TGTGCCAGCAGCTGGGACCGGTCTGGGGAGCTGTTTTTT. Based on the CDR3 plus reference TRBV11-1 and TRBJ2-2, the full variable domain is EAEVAQSPRYKITEKSQAVAFWCDPISGHATLYWYRQILGQGPELLVQFQDESVVDDSQLPKDRFSAERLKGVDSTLKIQPAELGDSAMYLCASSWDRSGELFFGEGSRLTVL.

In its sample, this clone was seen once. CDR3 DNA: TGTGCCAGTAGTATAGATATAGGAGGGAACGAGCAGTACTTC. Its protein is CASSIDIGGNEQYF. The chain employs TRBV19 and TRBJ2-7, with TRBD2 as a possible D gene (6 bases). Looked up from germline, CDR1 is LNHDA and CDR2 is SQIVND (reference sequence). The CDR3 has 14 residues. V was cut by 0 bases and J by 5 bases, with 11 bases left in between.

The chain has TRBV7-9 and TRBJ2-7; TRBD1 might be the D (6 bases). The CDR3 runs 14 residues. Trimming shortened V by 1 base and J by 2 bases, and 9 bases separated the two germline ends. Germline V gene sequence: CDR1 SEHNR, CDR2 FQNEAQ (reference sequence). CDR3 loop: CASSLEWGPYEQYF. DNA of the CDR3: TGTGCCAGCAGCTTAGAGTGGGGGCCCTACGAGCAGTACTTC.

V and J are TRBV30 and TRBJ1-1; D unresolved. With 2 bases removed from V and 3 bases from J, the gap between germline ends came to 19 bases. The CDR3 consists of 16 residues. Germline-derived CDR1 and CDR2 are GTSNPN and SVGIG (reference sequence). The CDR3 DNA sequence: TGTGCCTGGAGTCCCACTGGGCATAGAAAAGACACTGAAGCTTTCTTT. Encoded protein: CAWSPTGHRKDTEAFF.

V usage is TRBV2 and J usage is TRBJ2-3; D is tentatively TRBD1 or TRBD2 (5 bases each). Germline CDR1 reads SNHLY; CDR2 reads FYNNEI. V lost 7 bases and J 0 bases, leaving 17 bases between the germline ends. This CDR3 has 16 amino acids. Here the CDR3 DNA reads TGTGCCAGCACCCCAGCGAGGGGCGTTAGCACAGATACGCAGTATTTT. Residues: CASTPARGVSTDTQYF.

The V gene is TRBV2, the J gene TRBJ2-7, with D tentatively TRBD2 (5 bases). The CDR3 length is 14 residues. V was pared by 2 bases and J by 6 bases, with 14 bases between. CDR1 and CDR2 from the germline V gene are SNHLY and FYNNEI. The CDR3 sequence is CASSESPSSTEQYF. DNA of the CDR3: TGTGCCAGCAGTGAATCCCCTAGCTCGACCGAGCAGTACTTC.

The V and J genes are TRBV24-1 and TRBJ1-1, with D perhaps matching TRBD1 (5 bases). Per the germline V gene, CDR1 is KGHDR and CDR2 is SFDVKD. The CDR3 sequence is 14 residues long. Trimming took off 7 bases at V and 5 bases at J, with 16 bases between the two ends. DNA of the CDR3: TGTGCCACCAGGGGGGAGAGTTTCGGAACTGAAGCTTTCTTT. It codes for CATRGESFGTEAFF.

This rearrangement joins TRBV6-2 or TRBV6-3 to TRBJ1-1; D ambiguous. CDR3 length: 12 amino acids. CDR1 is MNHEY, CDR2 SVGEGT, per germline. The V end lost 3 bases, the J end lost 3 bases, and 5 bases lay between the germline ends. The chain's CDR3 is CASSYLYTEAFF. Here the CDR3 DNA reads TGTGCCAGCAGTTATCTTTACACTGAAGCTTTCTTT.

The chain uses TRBV30 and TRBJ2-1; D uncertain. Trimming pared 3 bases from V and 5 bases from J, leaving 5 bases between. CDR3 length equals 11 residues. CDR1 and CDR2 from the germline V gene are GTSNPN and SVGIG (reference sequence). CDR3: CAWRIHNEQFF. CDR3 coding DNA: TGTGCCTGGAGGATCCACAATGAGCAGTTCTTC.